This TCR beta chain was observed in a study of control samples from healthy donors and cancer patients. The CDR3 covers 16 residues. In germline, CDR1 is MDHEN, CDR2 SYDVKM. Trimming shortened V by 6 bases and J by 3 bases, and 18 bases separated the two germline ends. Some clones are missing from TCRdb's copy, which holds only in-frame ones; the method was immunoSEQ multiplex PCR. The table lists around 82,000 clones, 80% to 90% of them singletons. The TCR comes from a man aged 45 to 65 in good health. Sequences were obtained from blood. This chain uses TRBV28 with TRBJ2-1; a possible D gene is TRBD1 (6 bases). For the CDR3, the DNA is TGTGCCAGCAGCTCCACAGGGCGATCCCTCTACAATGAGCAGTTCTTC. As protein: CASSSTGRSLYNEQFF.